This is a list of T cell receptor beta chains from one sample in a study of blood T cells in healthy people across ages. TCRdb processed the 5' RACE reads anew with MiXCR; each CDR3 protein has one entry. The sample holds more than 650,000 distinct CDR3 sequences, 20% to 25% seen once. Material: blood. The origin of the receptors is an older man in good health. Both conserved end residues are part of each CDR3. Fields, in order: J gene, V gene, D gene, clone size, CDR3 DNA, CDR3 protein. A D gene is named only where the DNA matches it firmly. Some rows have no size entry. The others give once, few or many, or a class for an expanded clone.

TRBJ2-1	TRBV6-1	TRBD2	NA	TGTGCCAGCAGTGAAGAGTTAGCGGGAGCTGTTGAGCAGTTCTTC	CASSEELAGAVEQFF
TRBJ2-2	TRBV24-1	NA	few	TGTGCCACCAGTGAATGGACACGCACCGGGGAGCTGTTTTTT	CATSEWTRTGELFF
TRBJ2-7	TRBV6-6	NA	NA	TGTGCCAGCAGTCACGTCGTCAGGGACTACGAGCAGTACTTC	CASSHVVRDYEQYF
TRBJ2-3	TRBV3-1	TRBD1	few	TGTGCCAGCAGCCAAGATCATGACAGGGTCAGAGATACGCAGTATTTT	CASSQDHDRVRDTQYF
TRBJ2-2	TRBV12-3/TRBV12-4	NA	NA	TGTGCCAGCACCGTGCCCGCGAACACCGGGGAGCTGTTTTTT	CASTVPANTGELFF
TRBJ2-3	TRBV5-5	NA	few	TGTGCCAGCAGCTTGGTTGGGGGTTCCAAAGATACGCAGTATTTT	CASSLVGGSKDTQYF
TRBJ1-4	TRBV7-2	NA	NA	TGTGCCAGCAGCTTAGGCGCCGGGAACCGGGAAAAACTGTTTTTT	CASSLGAGNREKLFF
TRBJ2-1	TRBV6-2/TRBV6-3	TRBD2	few	TGTGCCAGCAGTTACTCGATTGTAGCGGGAGGTTTGGTGTTCTTC	CASSYSIVAGGLVFF
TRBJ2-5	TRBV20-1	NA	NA	TGCAGTGCTAGAGATCAACAGGGAGGAGAGACCCAGTACTTC	CSARDQQGGETQYF
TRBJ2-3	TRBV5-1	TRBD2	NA	TGCGCCAGCAGCCCCGGACTAGCACACATTAGCACAGATACGCAGTATTTT	CASSPGLAHISTDTQYF
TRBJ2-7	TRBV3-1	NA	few	TGTGCCAGCAGCCAACAGACGGCGCGTAACGAGCAGTACTTC	CASSQQTARNEQYF
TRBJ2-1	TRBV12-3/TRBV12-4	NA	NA	TGTGCCAGCAGTTTAGGGGTCAGGGGATACGAGCACTACTTC	CASSLGVRGYEHYF
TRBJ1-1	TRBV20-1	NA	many	TGCAGTGCTAGAGATCAAACTGAAGCTTTCTTT	CSARDQTEAFF
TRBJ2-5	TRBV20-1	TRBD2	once	TGCAGTGCCGGAACCACTAGCGCCCACGAGACCCAGTACTTC	CSAGTTSAHETQYF
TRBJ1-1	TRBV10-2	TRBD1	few	TGCGCCAGCAGTGAAGGGGGCGATGAAGCTTTCTTT	CASSEGGDEAFF
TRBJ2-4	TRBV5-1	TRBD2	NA	TGCGCCAGCAGCGGTTTCGCGGGGGTAGACATTCAGTACTTC	CASSGFAGVDIQYF
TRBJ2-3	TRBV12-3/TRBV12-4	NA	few	TGTGCCAGCAGTTTTCGACGGACGGAGCACACAGATACGCAGTATTTT	CASSFRRTEHTDTQYF
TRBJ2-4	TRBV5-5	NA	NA	TGTGCCAGCAGCTTGGCCCGGGACATTCAGTACTTC	CASSLARDIQYF
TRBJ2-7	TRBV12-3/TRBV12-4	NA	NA	TGTGCCAGCAGTAGGTACAATATGGCCTACGAGCAGTACTTC	CASSRYNMAYEQYF
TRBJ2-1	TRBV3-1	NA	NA	TGTGCCAGCAGCCAAGGACAGTTGCGGGAGCAGTTCTTC	CASSQGQLREQFF
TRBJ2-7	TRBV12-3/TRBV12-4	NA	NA	TGTGCCAGCAGTTTTCGGGACGAGCAGTACTTC	CASSFRDEQYF
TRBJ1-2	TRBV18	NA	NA	TGTGCCAGCTCAGACGGACGGGGTTCCAACTATGGCTACACCTTC	CASSDGRGSNYGYTF
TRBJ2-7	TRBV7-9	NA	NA	TGTGCCGGAGGGAATACCTACGAGCAGTACTTC	CAGGNTYEQYF
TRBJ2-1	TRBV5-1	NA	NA	TGCGCCAGCAGCCAAATGACGGCCTACAATGAGCAGTTCTTC	CASSQMTAYNEQFF
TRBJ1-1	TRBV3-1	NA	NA	TGTGCCAGCGGAGAATGGGGTGGAGCTTTCTTT	CASGEWGGAFF
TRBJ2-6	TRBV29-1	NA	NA	TGCAGCGTTAGTTCCAGCTCCAACGTCCTGACTTTC	CSVSSSSNVLTF
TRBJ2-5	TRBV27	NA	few	TGTGCCAGCACCGAGGAGGGAGGAGAGACCCAGTACTTC	CASTEEGGETQYF
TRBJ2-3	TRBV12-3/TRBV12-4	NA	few	TGTGCGACCCAAGCCCAGCGAGGTAGCACGGATACGCAGTATTTT	CATQAQRGSTDTQYF
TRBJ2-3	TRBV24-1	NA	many	TGTGCCACCACCGGCACTTTCACAGATACGCAGTATTTT	CATTGTFTDTQYF
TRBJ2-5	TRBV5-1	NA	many	TGTGCCAGCTCACTAGGACTAAAAGAGACCCAGTACTTC	CASSLGLKETQYF
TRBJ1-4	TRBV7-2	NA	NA	TGTGCCAGCAGCTCCTTCGTTGCAACTAATGAAAAACTGTTTTTT	CASSSFVATNEKLFF
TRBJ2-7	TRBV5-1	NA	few	TGCGCCAGCAGCTTGGTGTTTCAAGCTCGGGGCTACGAGCAGTACTTC	CASSLVFQARGYEQYF
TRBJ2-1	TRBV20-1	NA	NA	TGCAGTGCTAGGACGGGGACTGCTAACAATGAGCAGTTCTTC	CSARTGTANNEQFF
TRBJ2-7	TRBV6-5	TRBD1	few	TGTGCCAGCACCCAGACAGGGTCGGGCGAGCAGTACTTC	CASTQTGSGEQYF
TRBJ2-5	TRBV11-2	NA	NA	TGTGCCAGCAGCCAGACACTAGGGGAGGCGACCCAGTACTTC	CASSQTLGEATQYF
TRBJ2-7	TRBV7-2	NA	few	TGTGCCAGCAGCTTAGTGGGGGGAAGGAGCGAGCAGTACTTC	CASSLVGGRSEQYF
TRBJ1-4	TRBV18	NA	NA	TGTGCCAGCTCACTATCCGCCCAGGGGAGGGGTGAAAAACTGTTTTTT	CASSLSAQGRGEKLFF
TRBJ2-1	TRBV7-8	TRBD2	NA	TGTGCCAGCAGCACAACTAGCGGGTCGCTTAATGAGCAGTTCTTC	CASSTTSGSLNEQFF
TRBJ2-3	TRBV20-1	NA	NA	TGCAGTGCTCATATATTCAACAGGGGACTCAAAGATACGCAGTATTTT	CSAHIFNRGLKDTQYF
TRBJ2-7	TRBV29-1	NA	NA	TGCAGCGGCCTCGTCGACAGATACGAGCAGTACTTC	CSGLVDRYEQYF
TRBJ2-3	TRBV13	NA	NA	TGTCCCAGCAGCCTGGGGGGAGCAGGCACAGATACGCAGTATTTT	CPSSLGGAGTDTQYF
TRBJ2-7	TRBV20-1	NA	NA	TGCAGTGCTAGAGACTACTCCGAGCAGTACTTC	CSARDYSEQYF
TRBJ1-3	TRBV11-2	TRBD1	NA	TGTGCCAGCAGCCGCGACAGGGACTCTGGAAACACCATATATTTT	CASSRDRDSGNTIYF
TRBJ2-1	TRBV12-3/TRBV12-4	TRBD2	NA	TGTGCCAGCAGTCCCCTAGCGGTTCGGTACAATGAGCAGTTCTTC	CASSPLAVRYNEQFF
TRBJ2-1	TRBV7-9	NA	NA	TGTGCCAGCAGCTTAAAGAGGGATGAGCAGTTCTTC	CASSLKRDEQFF
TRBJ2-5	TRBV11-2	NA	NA	TGTGCCAGCACCGGGGGCGGGGGAGAGACCCAGTACTTC	CASTGGGGETQYF